This TCR beta chain derives from a study of PD-1 blockade in classical Hodgkin lymphoma. Generated by immunoSEQ multiplex PCR, the TCRdb table keeps only in-frame clones and is missing some. The sample lists some 18,000 clones, 70% to 80% occurring once. This clone was counted only a few times. All trial patients relapsed after autologous stem cell transplantation. Trimming stripped 5 bases from V and 4 bases from J, with 14 bases between. Germline V CDR1 and CDR2: KGHSH, LQKENI. This CDR3 is 14 amino acids long. This clonotype was sampled from a human donor with classical Hodgkin lymphoma. The chain employs TRBV18 and TRBJ1-1, with a possible D match to TRBD1 (5 bases). The starting material was peripheral blood mononuclear cells (PBMCs), obtained before the second cycle of nivolumab. The CDR3 sequence is CASSGGELGTEAFF. The CDR3 DNA sequence: TGTGCCAGCTCAGGGGGAGAGCTGGGCACTGAAGCTTTCTTT.